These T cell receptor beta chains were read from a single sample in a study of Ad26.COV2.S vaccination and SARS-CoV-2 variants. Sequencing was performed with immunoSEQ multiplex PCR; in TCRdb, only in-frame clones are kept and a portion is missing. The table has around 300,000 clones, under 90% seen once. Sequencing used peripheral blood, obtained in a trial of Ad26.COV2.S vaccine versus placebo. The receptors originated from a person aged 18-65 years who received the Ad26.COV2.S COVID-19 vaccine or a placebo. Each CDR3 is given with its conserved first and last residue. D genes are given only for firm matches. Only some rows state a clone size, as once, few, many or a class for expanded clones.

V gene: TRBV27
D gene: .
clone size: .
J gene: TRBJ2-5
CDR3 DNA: TGTGCCAGCACCCTACTCCTGACTCTGTACCAAGAGACCCAGTACTTC
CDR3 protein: CASTLLLTLYQETQYF

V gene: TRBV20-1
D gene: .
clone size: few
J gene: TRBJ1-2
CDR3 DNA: TGCAGTGCTAGTGGGTCCCATTCTAACTATGGCTACACCTTC
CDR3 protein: CSASGSHSNYGYTF

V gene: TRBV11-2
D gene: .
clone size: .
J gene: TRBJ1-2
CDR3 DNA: TGTGCCAGCAGCTTCCTATCCACCCTCTATGGCTACACCTTC
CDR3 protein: CASSFLSTLYGYTF

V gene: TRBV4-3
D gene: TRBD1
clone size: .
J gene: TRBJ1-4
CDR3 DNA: TGCGCCAGCAGCCAAGTCCCCGGGACAGGGGGCAGGGCGACTAATGAAAAACTGTTTTTT
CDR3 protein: CASSQVPGTGGRATNEKLFF

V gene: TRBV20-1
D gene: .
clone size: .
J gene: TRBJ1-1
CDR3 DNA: TGCAGTGCATCGGGGAGCACTGAAGCTTTCTTT
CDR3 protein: CSASGSTEAFF

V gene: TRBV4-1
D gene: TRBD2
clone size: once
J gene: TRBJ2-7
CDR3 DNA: TGCGCCAGCAGCCGAACTAGCGGGGACCCCTACGAGCAGTACTTC
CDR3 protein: CASSRTSGDPYEQYF

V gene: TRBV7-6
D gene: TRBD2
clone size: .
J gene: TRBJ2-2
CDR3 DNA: TGTGCCAGCAGCAACCCAACAAGCGGGGTGAACACCGGGGAGCTGTTTTTT
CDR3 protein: CASSNPTSGVNTGELFF

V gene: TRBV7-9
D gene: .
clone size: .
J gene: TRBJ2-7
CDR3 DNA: TGTGCCAGCAGCTTAGCGTTCCGTTATGGGGCCTACGAGCAGTACTTC
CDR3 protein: CASSLAFRYGAYEQYF

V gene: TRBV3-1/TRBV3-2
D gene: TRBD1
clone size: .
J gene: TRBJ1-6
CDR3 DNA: TGTGCCAGCAGCCAAACTCAAGGGACAGCATATAATTCACCCCTCCACTTT
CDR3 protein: CASSQTQGTAYNSPLHF

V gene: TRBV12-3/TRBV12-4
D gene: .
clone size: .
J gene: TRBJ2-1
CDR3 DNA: TGTGCCAGCAGTCAGTACTACAATGAGCAGTTCTTC
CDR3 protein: CASSQYYNEQFF

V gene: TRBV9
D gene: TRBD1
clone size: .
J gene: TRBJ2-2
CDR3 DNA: TGTGCCAGCAGCACACAGGGGGAGGGGGAGCTGTTTTTT
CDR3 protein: CASSTQGEGELFF

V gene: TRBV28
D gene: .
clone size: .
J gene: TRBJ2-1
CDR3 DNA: TGTGCCAGCAGTTTACCGCCGACTAAAGCCAATGAGCAGTTCTTC
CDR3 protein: CASSLPPTKANEQFF

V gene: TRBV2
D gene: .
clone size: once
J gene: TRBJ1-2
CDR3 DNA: TGTGCCAGCAGGGAGGACAGCTATGGCTACACCTTC
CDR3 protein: CASREDSYGYTF

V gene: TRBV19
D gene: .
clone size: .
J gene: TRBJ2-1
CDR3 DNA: TGTGCCAGTAGTACCGACCACGTAAGGGAGCAGTTCTTC
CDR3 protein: CASSTDHVREQFF

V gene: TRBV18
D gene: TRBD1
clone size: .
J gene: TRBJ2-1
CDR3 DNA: TGTGCCAGCTCACCATACTACGGCGCAGGGGGAAGGAACAATGAGCAGTTCTTC
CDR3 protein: CASSPYYGAGGRNNEQFF

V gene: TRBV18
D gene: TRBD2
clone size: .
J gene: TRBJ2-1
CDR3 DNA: TGTGCCAGCTCAGCTAGCGGGGGCTACAATGAGCAGTTCTTC
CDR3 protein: CASSASGGYNEQFF

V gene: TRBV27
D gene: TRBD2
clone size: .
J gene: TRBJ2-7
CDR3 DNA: TGTGCCAGCGCCCGGACTAGCGGCGACTACGAGCAGTACTTC
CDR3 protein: CASARTSGDYEQYF

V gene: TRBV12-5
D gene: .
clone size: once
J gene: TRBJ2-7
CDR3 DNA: TGTGCTAGTGGTTTGGTCGGGCGGGGCCGGGGCGAGCAGTACTTC
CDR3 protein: CASGLVGRGRGEQYF

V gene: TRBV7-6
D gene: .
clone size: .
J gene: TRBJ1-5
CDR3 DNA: TGTGCCAGCAGCCAAGAAACAGGTCTATCCCAGCATTTT
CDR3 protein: CASSQETGLSQHF

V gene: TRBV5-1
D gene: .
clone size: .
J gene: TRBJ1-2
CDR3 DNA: TGCGCCAGCAGATTGGATGTGGGGTTGGGAGCTAACTATGGCTACACCTTC
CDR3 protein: CASRLDVGLGANYGYTF

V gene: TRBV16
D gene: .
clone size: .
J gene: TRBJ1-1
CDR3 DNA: TGTGCCAGCAGCCCCCAGTCCATGAACACTGAAGCTTTCTTT
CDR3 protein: CASSPQSMNTEAFF

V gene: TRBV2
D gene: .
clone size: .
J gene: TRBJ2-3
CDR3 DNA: TGTGCCAGCAGTGAGACTATAGATACGCAGTATTTT
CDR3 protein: CASSETIDTQYF

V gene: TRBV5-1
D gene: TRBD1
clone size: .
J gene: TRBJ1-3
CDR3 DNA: TGCGCCAGCAGCTTGGAGGGCCACGGGACAGCTGGAAACACCATATATTTT
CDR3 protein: CASSLEGHGTAGNTIYF

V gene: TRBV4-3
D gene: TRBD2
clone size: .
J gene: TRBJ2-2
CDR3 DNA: TGCGCCAGCAGCCAAGAACAGGGGGTAATAGCGGGAGGGCCCGGGGAGCTGTTTTTT
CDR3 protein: CASSQEQGVIAGGPGELFF

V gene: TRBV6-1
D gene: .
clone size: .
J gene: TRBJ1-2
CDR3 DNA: TGTGCCAGCAGTGAAGAGATAACTAACTATGGCTACACCTTC
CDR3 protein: CASSEEITNYGYTF

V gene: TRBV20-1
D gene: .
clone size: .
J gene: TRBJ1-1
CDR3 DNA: TGCAGTGCTAGTGAATCGGAGGGAGGATTCCGGGACCTGTTCATGAACACTGAAGCTTTCTTT
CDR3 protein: CSASESEGGFRDLFMNTEAFF

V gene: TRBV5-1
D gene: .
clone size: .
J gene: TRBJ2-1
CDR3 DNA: TGCGCCAGCAGCTTGGTCCGGGACAACAATGAGCAGTTCTTC
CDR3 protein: CASSLVRDNNEQFF

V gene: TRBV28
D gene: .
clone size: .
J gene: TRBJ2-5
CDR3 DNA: TGTGCCAGCACCTCATTCCGGACGCAAGAGACCCAGTACTTC
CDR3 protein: CASTSFRTQETQYF

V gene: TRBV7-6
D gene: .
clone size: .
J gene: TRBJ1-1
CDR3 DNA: TGTGCCAGCAGCCTTTCGGGGGATACTGAAGCTTTCTTT
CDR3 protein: CASSLSGDTEAFF

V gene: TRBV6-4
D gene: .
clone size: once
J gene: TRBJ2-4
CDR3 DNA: TGTGCCAGCAGTGACATAGCAGGCAAAAACATTCAGTACTTC
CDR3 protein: CASSDIAGKNIQYF

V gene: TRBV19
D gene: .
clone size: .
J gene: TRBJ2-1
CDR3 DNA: TGTGCCAGTAACCCAGGGGGGTATGAGCAGTTCTTC
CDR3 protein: CASNPGGYEQFF

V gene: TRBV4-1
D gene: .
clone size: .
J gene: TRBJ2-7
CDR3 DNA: TGCGCCAGCAGCCCCCGACGGGAGTACGAGCAGTACTTC
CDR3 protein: CASSPRREYEQYF

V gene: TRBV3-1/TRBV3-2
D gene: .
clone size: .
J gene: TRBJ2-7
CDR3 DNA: TGTGCCAGCAGCCAAGCCGGGACGGTCACCTACGAGCAGTACTTC
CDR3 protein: CASSQAGTVTYEQYF

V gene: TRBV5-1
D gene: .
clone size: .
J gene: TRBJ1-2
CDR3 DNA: TGCGCCAGCAGCTTGAGAGGGCGGACCTATGGCTACACCTTC
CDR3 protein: CASSLRGRTYGYTF

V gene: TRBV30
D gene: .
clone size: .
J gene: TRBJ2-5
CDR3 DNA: TGTGCCTGGAGATACCTTCAAGAGACCCAGTACTTC
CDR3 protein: CAWRYLQETQYF

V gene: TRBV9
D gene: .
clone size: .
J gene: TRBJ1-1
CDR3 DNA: TGTGCCAGCAGCGTTCGGGGGGACGGGGTCACTGAAGCTTTCTTT
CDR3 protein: CASSVRGDGVTEAFF

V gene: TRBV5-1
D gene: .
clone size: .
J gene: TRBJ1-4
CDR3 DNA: TGCGCCAGCAGCCTCAGGCAGGCTTCAACTAATGAAAAACTGTTTTTT
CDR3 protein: CASSLRQASTNEKLFF

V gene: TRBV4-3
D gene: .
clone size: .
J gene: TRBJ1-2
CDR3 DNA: TGCGCCAGCAGCCCCCGATACAGTTCTGGCTACACCTTC
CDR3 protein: CASSPRYSSGYTF

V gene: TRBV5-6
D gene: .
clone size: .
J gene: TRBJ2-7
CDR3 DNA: TGTGCCAGCAGCTCTGGACAGTTTCCGAACTACGAGCAGTACTTC
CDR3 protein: CASSSGQFPNYEQYF

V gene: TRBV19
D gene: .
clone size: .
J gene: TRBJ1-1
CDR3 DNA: TGTGCCAGTGTCTTACAGGGTGCTGAAGCTTTCTTT
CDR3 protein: CASVLQGAEAFF

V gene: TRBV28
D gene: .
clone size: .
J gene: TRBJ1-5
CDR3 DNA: TGTGCCAGTACATTACGGACAGATTATCAGCCCCAGCATTTT
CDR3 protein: CASTLRTDYQPQHF

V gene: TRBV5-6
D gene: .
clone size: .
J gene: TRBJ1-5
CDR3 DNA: TGTGCCAGCAGCTTGGGACAGGTCGATCAGCCCCAGCATTTT
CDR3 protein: CASSLGQVDQPQHF